Listed here is a single T cell receptor (beta chain). The antigen is not known. Germline V gene data show CDR1 as SGHTA and CDR2 as FQGNSA. V was pared by 10 bases and J by 1 base, with 10 bases of the junction left unmatched. This CDR3 comprises 14 residues. These data come from a study of cytomegalovirus exposure and HLA in healthy donors. Study-wide points: Highest at DRB1 and lowest at HLA-C, TCR association rates differed among HLA loci in a later analysis. Cytomegalovirus association was listed for about 180 TCR beta chains.

60 Vbeta and 13 Jbeta primers were used in PCR. The data were produced by immunoSEQ multiplex PCR, yet TCRdb's version contains in-frame clones alone and is incomplete. The table shows about 120,000 clones, with roughly 66% occurring only once. The genes are TRBV7-2 and TRBJ2-7, with 7 bases lining up with TRBD1. The sequence came from a man aged 18 to 35 in good health and CMV-seronegative. The sequencing sample was made of PBMCs. Here the CDR3 DNA reads TGTGCCACCCAGAACAGGGGATCATCCTACGAGCAGTACTTC. Translated: CATQNRGSSYEQYF. Drawing the rest from reference TRBV7-2 and TRBJ2-7, the complete variable domain is GAGVSQSPSNKVTEKGKDVELRCDPISGHTALYWYRQSLGQGLEFLIYFQGNSAPDKSGLPSDRFSAERTGGSVSTLTIQRTQQEDSAVYLCATQNRGSSYEQYFGPGTRLTVT.